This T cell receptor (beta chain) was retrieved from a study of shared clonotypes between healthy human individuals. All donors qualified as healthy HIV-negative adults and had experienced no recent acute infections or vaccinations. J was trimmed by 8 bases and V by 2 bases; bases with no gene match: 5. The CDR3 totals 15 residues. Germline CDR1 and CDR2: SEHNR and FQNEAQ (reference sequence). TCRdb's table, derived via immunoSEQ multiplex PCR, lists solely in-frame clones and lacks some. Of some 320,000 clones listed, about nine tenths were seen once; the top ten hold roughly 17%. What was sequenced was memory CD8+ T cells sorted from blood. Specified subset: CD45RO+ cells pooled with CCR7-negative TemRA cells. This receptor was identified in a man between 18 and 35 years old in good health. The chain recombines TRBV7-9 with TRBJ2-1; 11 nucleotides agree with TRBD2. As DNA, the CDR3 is TGTGCCAGCAGCTTAATACTAGCGGGAGACCATGAGCAGTTCTTC. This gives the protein CASSLILAGDHEQFF.